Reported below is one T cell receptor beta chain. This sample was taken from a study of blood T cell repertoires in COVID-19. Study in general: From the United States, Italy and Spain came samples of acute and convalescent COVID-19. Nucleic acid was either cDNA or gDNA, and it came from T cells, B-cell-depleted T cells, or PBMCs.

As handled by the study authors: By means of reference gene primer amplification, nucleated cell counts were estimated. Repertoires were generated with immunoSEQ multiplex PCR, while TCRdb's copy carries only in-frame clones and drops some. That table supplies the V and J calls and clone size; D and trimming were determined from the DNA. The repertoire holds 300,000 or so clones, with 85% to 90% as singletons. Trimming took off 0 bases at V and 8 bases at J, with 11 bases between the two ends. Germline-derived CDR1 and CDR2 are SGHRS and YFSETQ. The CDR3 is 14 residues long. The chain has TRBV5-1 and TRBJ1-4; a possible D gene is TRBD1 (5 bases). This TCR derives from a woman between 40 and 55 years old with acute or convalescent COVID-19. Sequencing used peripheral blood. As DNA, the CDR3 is TGCGCCAGCAGCTTGGAGGGGAAAGGCGAAAAACTGTTTTTT. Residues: CASSLEGKGEKLFF.